The 10 T cell receptor beta chains reported below all come from one sample, sequenced in a study of T cell changes during pregnancy in multiple sclerosis. The repertoire was sequenced with immunoSEQ multiplex PCR; TCRdb's copy has only in-frame clones and lacks some. The table lists about 130,000 clones, 95% to 98% of them singletons, with roughly 0.44% in the top ten. Here the sequenced sample was peripheral blood, taken after pregnancy. All receptors derive from a female donor with multiple sclerosis, enrolled in a pregnancy study.

The genes are TRBV9 and TRBJ2-5; TRBD2 is a possible D gene (5 bases). Trimming removed 4 bases from V and 5 bases from J, with 18 bases in between. This CDR3 contains 15 residues. Per the germline V gene, CDR1 is SGDLS and CDR2 is YYNGEE. The CDR3 loop is CASSPPRTGWETQYF. The CDR3 nucleotides are TGTGCCAGCAGCCCACCCAGAACGGGATGGGAGACCCAGTACTTC.

J is TRBJ1-3 and V is TRBV19, with 8 bases fitting TRBD1. With 6 bases clipped from V and 2 bases from J, the junction kept 12 bases outside the gene matches. CDR1 and CDR2 from the germline V gene are LNHDA and SQIVND (reference sequence). The CDR3 has 17 amino acids. The CDR3 here is CASSPDTGGKTGNTIYF. Written as DNA, the CDR3 is TGTGCCAGTAGCCCAGACACAGGGGGGAAGACTGGAAACACCATATATTTT.

This chain uses TRBV13 with TRBJ2-3; 8 bases match TRBD1. The CDR3 has 15 residues. Germline CDR1 PRHDT, CDR2 FYEKMQ (reference sequence). V lost 4 bases, J lost 1 base, and 4 bases stayed unmatched. The CDR3 DNA follows: TGTGCCAGCAGCTCCTCGGGACAGGGCACAGATACGCAGTATTTT. This translates into CASSSSGQGTDTQYF.

The rearrangement uses TRBV28 and TRBJ1-5; the D is unclear. CDR1 and CDR2 from the germline V gene are MDHEN and SYDVKM. The CDR3 runs to 12 residues. V was shortened by 8 bases and J by 15 bases, with 20 bases between the two germline ends. CDR3 in DNA: TGTGCCAGCTCCCTCGCGGAGGGATACGGGCATTTT. This sequence encodes CASSLAEGYGHF.

J is TRBJ2-1 and V is TRBV29-1; tentatively, D is TRBD2 (6 bases). The CDR3 covers 16 residues. Trimming removed 4 bases at V and 7 bases at J, with 23 bases between. Germline V gene lookup returns CDR1 SQVTM and CDR2 ANQGSEA. The CDR3 region has the DNA TGCAGCGTTGCCGCCTCAGACGCGGGAACTTGGAATGAGCAGTTCTTC. Its protein product is CSVAASDAGTWNEQFF.

The chain is built from TRBV6-6 and TRBJ1-2; TRBD1 might be the D (5 bases). Trimming removed 10 bases at V and 4 bases at J, with 16 bases between. The CDR3 length is 13 residues. Germline loops: CDR1 MNHNY, CDR2 SVGAGI (reference sequence). CDR3 protein: CATNRLPLYGYTF. The CDR3 DNA follows: TGTGCCACCAACAGGCTCCCCCTCTATGGCTACACCTTC.

The table lists this clone with a count of one. The chain couples TRBV25-1 to TRBJ2-5; 13 nucleotides match TRBD2. Germline V gives CDR1 MGHDK, CDR2 SYGVNS. Trimming removed 4 bases from V and 5 bases from J; junction bases left unmatched: 13. This CDR3 is 18 amino acids long. The CDR3 region has the DNA TGTGCCAGCAGTGTCTCGCACAGACTAGCGGGAGGTGGGGAGACCCAGTACTTC. It is translated as CASSVSHRLAGGGETQYF.

V usage is TRBV28 and J usage is TRBJ2-2; TRBD1 matches at 7 bases. The trim removed 6 bases at V and 5 bases at J, leaving 12 bases unmatched. CDR3 length: 16 amino acids. The germline gives CDR1 MDHEN, CDR2 SYDVKM. As DNA, the CDR3 is TGTGCCAGCAGCGTGCCCGGACAGGCCGGGACCGGGGAGCTGTTTTTT. The encoded protein is CASSVPGQAGTGELFF.

The rearrangement links TRBV19 to TRBJ2-2, with a weak D call TRBD2 (6 bases). Germline V gene lookup returns CDR1 LNHDA and CDR2 SQIVND (reference sequence). The CDR3 runs 14 residues. The V end was cut by 3 bases, the J end by 6 bases, with 11 bases between. In nucleotides, the CDR3 is TGTGCCAGTAGTATGGCCCAGCGGGCCGGGGAGCTGTTTTTT. It encodes CASSMAQRAGELFF.

The V and J genes are TRBV5-4 and TRBJ2-7, with D possibly being TRBD1 (6 bases). Germline assignment: CDR1 SGHNT and CDR2 YYREEE (reference sequence). The ends were cut back, 3 bases at V and 0 bases at J, with 10 bases in the middle. The CDR3 has 14 amino acids. This CDR3 is CASSWDKSSYEQYF. For the CDR3, the DNA is TGTGCCAGCAGCTGGGACAAAAGCTCCTACGAGCAGTACTTC.